This T cell receptor beta chain comes out of a study of cytomegalovirus exposure and HLA in healthy donors (dated by TCRdb to 2016 to 2017). With regard to the full study: An earlier analysis of 587 of the donors reported approximately 300 Gb of sequence data and 90 million to 120 million unique TCR beta sequences obtained from roughly 180 million T cells. Every repertoire in the discovery cohort had been generated on one and the same sequencing platform. Because of strong linkage in the cohort, roughly five DR-DQ haplotypes were treated as single units for association and clustering. Among a few hundred genotyped donors of the cohort, an average of roughly 240,000 unique TCR beta nucleotide sequences were sequenced per donor, roughly a sixth of them non-productive. Among the roughly 400 genotyped donors, about 85% belonged to the genetic ancestry cluster associated with self-reported Caucasian donors. In a later genetic analysis, genome-wide SNP genotypes for about 65% of the 666 donors were used, and that subset was treated as a discovery cohort. The number of typed donors differed by locus: roughly 620-630 for A, B, C, DRB1 and DQB1; 500 to 550 for DQA1; about 600 for DPA1; and 400 to 480 for DPB1. In addition to the first cohort of roughly 670 subjects, a separate validation cohort of some 120 different subjects was used. In an earlier analysis of a few hundred of the donors, high-throughput TCR beta sequencing was used to judge whether each TCR beta V gene segment behaved as functional or pseudogenic. An early release that covered about 600 HLA-typed donors contained 250 to 350 gigabases of sequencing data and about 84 million unique TCR sequences. A later analysis re-analyzed previously published TCR beta repertoires from approximately 700 donors and added high-resolution HLA genotyping to study TCR occurrence patterns. In the later analysis, no new phenotypic data were used to find candidate immune exposures; instead, reliance was placed on TCR beta sequences and their occurrence across donors. Both class I and class II loci were covered by HLA typing, at four-digit resolution. The study combined high-throughput TCR immunosequencing, statistical association of individual TCRs with disease status, and machine learning to predict cytomegalovirus infection status. The study profiled the T cell repertoires of under 850 subjects by immunosequencing and related them to cytomegalovirus serostatus. Donor age, sex, ethnicity and CMV serostatus were compiled together with the repertoire data. The study was designed to test whether signatures of past pathogen exposure could be identified by cataloging public T cell receptors.

Broader findings and caveats from the paper: Because the 87-base-pair reads could not distinguish some IMGT-functional V segments, including TRBV6-2 and TRBV6-3, those segments were excluded. A total of 150 to 200 TCR beta chains were listed by the study as associated with cytomegalovirus. According to a later analysis, TCR association rates differed among HLA loci, with DRB1 alleles showing the most associated TCRs and HLA-C alleles showing the fewest. Linkage disequilibrium might explain the correlated functional status among segregating V segments, but an unknown experimental factor could not be excluded. A cluster of highly shared sequence variants was judged likely to represent a technical artifact of the sequencing pipeline. Because some donors lacked HLA typing at each locus, the association tests relied only on the typed subset. The classifier was reported to diagnose cytomegalovirus status with high specificity and sensitivity in both the original cohort and the validation cohort. An earlier analysis of some 560 of the donors showed that most TCR beta V segments appeared in productive rearrangements either about 90% or about 30% of the time, which broadly matched IMGT annotations. A few of the identified cytomegalovirus-associated TCR beta chains were confirmed in vitro to be specific for cytomegalovirus antigens. In a later analysis, about 17,000 TCR beta sequences were associated with specific HLA alleles at a false discovery rate of 0.05. V-gene and J-gene trimming of TCR beta chains was associated with a missense DCLRE1C variant in a later genetic analysis, and the association was replicated in an independent cohort. Most TCR sequences were seen in very few donors, while some public TCRs were found in many individuals. The only immune exposure information available for the cohort was CMV serostatus. Strong co-occurrence of HLA alleles, especially DR and DQ, made assigning TCR associations to individual alleles difficult. A further reported finding was that TCR beta sequences accurately predicted the HLA-A and HLA-B alleles for most subjects in the first cohort. This cohort had only TCR beta chains sequenced, and the lack of alpha or paired-chain data limited which features could be detected. A later analysis reported that several top co-occurrence clusters appeared linked to parvovirus B19, influenza, CMV and Epstein-Barr virus. It was suggested by the authors that the approach could potentially be generalized to other disease states and immunological phenotypes. Roughly uniform sequencing depth across donors was assumed in presence/absence analyses, although this assumption may not hold. In a later analysis, most CMV-associated TCR beta chains were found to appear HLA-restricted, with HLA associations seemingly driven largely by CMV exposure. In a later analysis, HLA-associated TCR beta chains showed more clonal expansion and lower generation probabilities than non-associated chains that were equally common. Because counts were too low, under 20 rarely observed V segments, including chromosome 9 orphons, were left out of the earlier analysis of several hundred of the donors. Compared with the roughly 700-donor mean, donors in an Asian-associated ancestry cluster had fewer N-insertions in productive TCRs, according to a later genetic analysis.

Trimming costs V 5 bases and J 4 bases, and their ends lie 12 bases apart. According to the germline V gene (reference sequence), CDR1 reads SEHNR and CDR2 reads FQNEAQ. The CDR3 contains 13 residues, cysteine and phenylalanine counted. The retained sequence is limited to the CDR3, 39 bases, with the frame set at the first base. In total, approximately 690 healthy bone marrow donors made up the cohort. At the time of sampling, all cohort members were nominally healthy, though unrecorded immune exposures were likely present. The donor was CMV seropositive and was included in the group of 270 or so seropositive cohort members. Every donor gave a peripheral blood sample, and the peripheral blood mononuclear cells from that sample were used for TCR beta sequencing. Genomic DNA extraction from the blood cell samples was performed with the Qiagen DNeasy Blood Extraction Kit. In this sample, this clone turned up a few times. It lacks a known antigen. No base quality information exists; no much larger clone differs at one position.

The receptor library was made with the immunoSEQ multiplex PCR assay. For the multiplex PCR, a mixture combining 60 forward primers for TCR Vbeta segments and 13 reverse primers for TCR Jbeta segments was used. A multiplex PCR assay on genomic DNA amplified the CDR3 region of rearranged TCR beta genes. The Illumina HiSeq System was used to sequence the amplified TCR beta libraries as 87-base-pair reads. Processing in the source paper ran as follows. Across the 500 to 850 repertoires, a later analysis counted 78 million or so unique TCR beta chains, around 10 million of which were shared by at least two donors. Raw reads were error-corrected and collapsed into unique sequences with a nearest-neighbor algorithm that merged closely related sequences to remove PCR and sequencing errors. Alignment of CDR3 sequences to IMGT reference sequences was used to assign V, D and J gene segments. For a sequence to be retained, a match of at least six nucleotides was required to both a V gene segment and a J gene segment. A rearrangement was called productive if the CDR3 had no stop codons and remained in frame with V and J, and every other rearrangement was called non-productive. Following IMGT convention, CDR3 was defined as the stretch from the second conserved V-encoded cysteine to the conserved J-encoded phenylalanine. Sequences without an unambiguous match to a single V gene segment were excluded from the earlier analysis of 500 to 700 of the donors. In an earlier analysis of around 590 of the donors, a V segment was called functional when productive rearrangements were above 56.7%, and segregating when the standard deviation between donors exceeded 5%. A statistical classification framework was built for diagnosing cytomegalovirus status from the catalog of TCR beta chain sequences. In a later analysis, TCR nucleotide sequences were compared against IMGT/GENE-DB human TR gene sequences so that V and J genes could be assigned. In a later analysis, CDR3 sequences and most-parsimonious VDJ recombination scenarios were assigned using the TCRdist pipeline. In a later analysis, each TCR beta chain was defined by its CDR3 amino acid sequence together with its V-gene family, and reads lacking a unique V-gene family were excluded. As a way to deal with suspected cross-contamination and a sequencing artifact, a later analysis dropped hundreds of nucleotide sequences that were highly shared and had low generation probability. In a later analysis, a clonal expansion index for each public chain was calculated from normalized within-repertoire ranks of inferred template counts. In a later analysis, generation probabilities were computed using a VDJ recombination model fitted to out-of-frame rearrangements, and the results were checked against IGoR. In a later analysis, TCR-TCR, TCR-HLA and TCR-CMV co-occurrence was scored with hypergeometric tests, and a repertoire-size bias correction was applied to TCR pairs. A later analysis estimated false discovery rates by permuting HLA or CMV assignments 20 times. In a later analysis, co-occurring TCRs were grouped with DBSCAN, and TCRdist sequence similarity was added when clustering was performed within HLA-allele-positive subsets. Repertoires with fewer than 30,000 or more than 120,000 public chains were left out of co-occurrence clustering, as were about 5 repertoires with anomalous nucleotide sharing. Here the immuneACCESS table is served through TCRdb, limited to in-frame sequences with V and J called. Missing clones are a known gap in these copies; in checked studies unresolved V genes cover under half, and the rest lacks a known reason. V and J calls and clone size are those listed in that table; D and trimming were worked out from the DNA. Present in this sample are 150,000 to 200,000 clones, approximately 81% of which were seen just once. The ten largest clones take up about 2% of the sample.

Sequenced input: PBMCs. The chain is encoded by TRBV7-9 joined to TRBJ2-7, and perhaps TRBD1 as D gene, on 6 matching bases. The sequence came from a man between 18 and 35 years old in good health and CMV-seropositive. The nucleotide sequence is given as TGTGCCAGCAGCGCATGGACAGATTACGAGCAGTACTTC. It encodes CASSAWTDYEQYF. With the portions outside the CDR3 filled from the reference TRBV7-9 and TRBJ2-7 genes, the complete variable region becomes DTGVSQNPRHKITKRGQNVTFRCDPISEHNRLYWYRQTLGQGPEFLTYFQNEAQLEKSRLLSDRFSAERPKGSFSTLEIQRTEQGDSAMYLCASSAWTDYEQYFGPGTRLTVT.